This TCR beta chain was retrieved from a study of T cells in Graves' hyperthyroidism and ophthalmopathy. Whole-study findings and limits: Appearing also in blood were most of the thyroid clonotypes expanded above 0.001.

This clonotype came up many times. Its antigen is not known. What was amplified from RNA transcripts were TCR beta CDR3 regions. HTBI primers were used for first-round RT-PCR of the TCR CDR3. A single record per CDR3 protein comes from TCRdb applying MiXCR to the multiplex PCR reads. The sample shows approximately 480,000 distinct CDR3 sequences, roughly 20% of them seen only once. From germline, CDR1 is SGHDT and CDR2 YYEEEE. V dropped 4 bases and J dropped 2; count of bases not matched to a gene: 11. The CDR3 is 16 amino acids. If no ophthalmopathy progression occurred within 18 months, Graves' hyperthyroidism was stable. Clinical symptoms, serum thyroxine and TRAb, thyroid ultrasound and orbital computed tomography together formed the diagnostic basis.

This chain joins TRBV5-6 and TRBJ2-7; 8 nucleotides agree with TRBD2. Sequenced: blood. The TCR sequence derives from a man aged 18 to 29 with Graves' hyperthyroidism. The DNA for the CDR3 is TGTGCCAGCAGCCTCCTTTTGGGGACTAGAGCCTACGAGCAGTACTTC. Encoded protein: CASSLLLGTRAYEQYF.